One and the same sample provided the 28 T cell receptor beta chains below, sequenced in a study of T cells in Graves' hyperthyroidism and ophthalmopathy. TCR beta CDR3 region amplification was performed from RNA transcripts. Researchers ran a first-round RT-PCR on the TCR CDR3 using the HTBI primer set. TCRdb analysed the multiplex PCR reads with MiXCR anew, one entry per CDR3 protein. The profile shows fewer than 550,000 distinct CDR3 sequences, 15% to 18% of them singletons. Sequenced: blood. These receptors all stem from a woman between 18 and 29 years old with Graves' hyperthyroidism.

This clonotype occurred many times. This sequence joins TRBV12-3 or TRBV12-4 and TRBJ2-5; 10 bases are a match to TRBD2. The J segment lost 2 bases and the V segment lost 2 bases, leaving 2 bases of the junction unmatched. The CDR3 has 15 amino acids. The CDR3 spells CASSLRLAGQETQYF. The CDR3 coding sequence is TGTGCCAGCAGTTTACGACTAGCGGGTCAAGAGACCCAGTACTTC.

The gene calls are TRBV20-1 and TRBJ1-4, with D hard to call. Looked up from germline, CDR1 is DFQATT and CDR2 is SNEGSKA (reference sequence). Trimming shortened V by 8 bases and J by 5 bases, and 12 bases separated the two germline ends. This CDR3 is 12 amino acids long. CDR3 sequence: CSTLIRNEKLFF. CDR3 in DNA: TGCAGTACTTTGATCAGAAATGAAAAACTGTTTTTT.

The J gene is TRBJ1-3, the V gene TRBV6-5; 7 nucleotides line up with TRBD1. CDR3 length: 17 residues. Trimming took 0 bases from V and 0 from J; bases not matched to a gene: 5. CDR1 and CDR2 (germline): MNHEY, SVGAGI. The CDR3 coding sequence is TGTGCCAGCAGTTACTCGAACAGGGGCCACTCTGGAAACACCATATATTTT. This codes for CASSYSNRGHSGNTIYF.

This clonotype was recorded many times. V is TRBV28 and J is TRBJ2-7; 7 bases align to TRBD1. Germline CDR1 reads MDHEN; CDR2 reads SYDVKM. V gave up 2 bases and J gave up 4 bases; unmatched junction bases: 5. The CDR3 totals 14 residues. The CDR3 region is CASSLLVRGYEQYF. Written as DNA, the CDR3 is TGTGCCAGCAGTTTACTCGTCAGGGGGTACGAGCAGTACTTC.

The chain combines TRBV27 with TRBJ1-2; tentative D call: TRBD1 (5 bases). V lost 5 bases to trimming and J lost 6 bases, with 13 bases between them. Germline lookup yields CDR1 MNHEY and CDR2 SMNVEV (reference sequence). The CDR3 loop spans 13 amino acids. CDR3 region: CASSRTYFDGYTF. The CDR3, as DNA: TGTGCCAGCAGTCGGACATATTTCGATGGCTACACCTTC.

Only a few counts were recorded for this clonotype. V usage is TRBV2 and J usage is TRBJ2-2; the D call may be TRBD1 or TRBD2 (5 bases each). The CDR3 is made up of 13 amino acids. Trimming removed 10 bases from V and 5 bases from J, with 14 bases in between. Germline V gene data show CDR1 as SNHLY and CDR2 as FYNNEI. For the CDR3, the DNA is TGTGCCACCTCCTCGGGGCGGACCGGGGAGCTGTTTTTT. Translated: CATSSGRTGELFF. Supplemented by reference TRBV2 and TRBJ2-2, the full variable domain reads EPEVTQTPSHQVTQMGQEVILRCVPISNHLYFYWYRQILGQKVEFLVSFYNNEISEKSEIFDDQFSVERPDGSNFTLKIRSTKLEDSAMYFCATSSGRTGELFFGEGSRLTVL.

Only a few counts were recorded for this clonotype. The V call is TRBV20-1, the J call TRBJ2-2; 8 nucleotides match TRBD1. Germline CDR1 DFQATT, CDR2 SNEGSKA (reference sequence). The V and J ends lost 6 bases and 1 base, in that order; junction bases with no gene match: 4. The CDR3 is made up of 14 amino acids. The CDR3 DNA follows: TGCAGTGCGTCCAGGGGGCTGAACACCGGGGAGCTGTTTTTT. It yields the protein CSASRGLNTGELFF.

Points on this clonotype: The germline gene is not matched at one end of the junction; a read error may be the cause. The V call is TRBV2, the J call TRBJ1-1; TRBD1 agrees at 8 bases. This CDR3 is built from 14 residues. Germline CDR1 is SNHLY and CDR2 is FYNNEI. For the CDR3, the DNA is TGTGCCAGCAGTTACCCGGGACAGGCCAGGGGGGGGATCTTT. Its protein is CASSYPGQARGGIF. Filled out from reference TRBV2 and TRBJ1-1, the complete variable domain reads EPEVTQTPSHQVTQMGQEVILRCVPISNHLYFYWYRQILGQKVEFLVSFYNNEISEKSEIFDDQFSVERPDGSNFTLKIRSTKLEDSAMYFCASSYPGQARGGIFGQGTRLTVV.

This clonotype was seen only a few times. The J gene is TRBJ2-5, the V gene TRBV5-6; D is unresolved. The ends were cut back, 2 bases at V and 1 base at J, with 6 bases in the middle. In germline, CDR1 is SGHDT, CDR2 YYEEEE. This CDR3 is built from 13 residues. In nucleotides, the CDR3 is TGTGCCAGCAGCTTACGCCTCCAAGAGACCCAGTACTTC. Translated: CASSLRLQETQYF.

This chain connects TRBV9 to TRBJ2-1; D remains unclear. CDR1 and CDR2 from the germline V gene are SGDLS and YYNGEE. Trimming left V 7 bases short and J 5 bases short, with 7 bases between. The CDR3 sequence is 11 residues long. CDR3 amino acids: CASERDNEQFF. As DNA, the CDR3 is TGTGCCAGCGAAAGGGACAATGAGCAGTTCTTC.

This clonotype was seen only a few times. The chain has TRBV9 and TRBJ2-5; D possibly corresponds to TRBD2 (6 bases). The CDR3 consists of 13 residues. Germline V gene data show CDR1 as SGDLS and CDR2 as YYNGEE. The ends were cut back, 2 bases at V and 5 bases at J, with 10 bases in the middle. CDR3 loop: CASSVGGLETQYF. For the CDR3, the DNA is TGTGCCAGCAGCGTCGGAGGGTTGGAGACCCAGTACTTC.

This clonotype was counted at least ten times. The chain joins TRBV28 to TRBJ1-4; D is unclear. V lost 4 bases to trimming and J lost 5 bases, with 8 bases between them. Looked up from germline, CDR1 is MDHEN and CDR2 is SYDVKM. The CDR3 length is 13 residues. The CDR3 here is CASSSRANEKLFF. Here the CDR3 DNA reads TGTGCCAGCAGTTCCCGGGCAAATGAAAAACTGTTTTTT. Looking up the rest from reference TRBV28 and TRBJ1-4 gives the full variable domain: DVKVTQSSRYLVKRTGEKVFLECVQDMDHENMFWYRQDPGLGLRLIYFSYDVKMKEKGDIPEGYSVSREKKERFSLILESASTNQTSMYLCASSSRANEKLFFGSGTQLSVL.

The chain carries TRBV6-2 or TRBV6-3 and TRBJ1-2; tentative D call: TRBD1 (5 bases). There are 14 residues in the CDR3. V was trimmed by 7 bases and J by 2 bases, leaving 14 bases between them. Germline V gene lookup returns CDR1 MNHEY and CDR2 SVGEGT. The CDR3 nucleotides are TGTGCCAGCACATATACCTCAGGGAACTATGGCTACACCTTC. Translation: CASTYTSGNYGYTF.

The genes are TRBV6-9 and TRBJ1-2, with D unresolved. Germline V gene data show CDR1 as MNHGY and CDR2 as SVAAGI. V lost 3 bases, J lost 2 bases, and 7 bases lay in between. The CDR3 consists of 13 residues. CDR3 coding DNA: TGTGCCAGCAGTTACGTACAGAACTATGGCTACACCTTC. It encodes CASSYVQNYGYTF.

A note on this clonotype: The conserved phenylalanine or tryptophan normally closing the CDR3 is absent here, so this likely arose from a read error. This chain connects TRBV20-1 to TRBJ2-1, with 14 bases aligning to TRBD2. Germline V CDR1 and CDR2: DFQATT, SNEGSKA (reference sequence). V was clipped by 3 bases and J by 3 bases; unmatched bases: 7. The CDR3 is 17 amino acids. In DNA form, the CDR3 reads TGCAGTGCTAGCTTCGGACTAGCGGGGGGCGGCTACAATGAGCAGTTCTGC. It is translated as CSASFGLAGGGYNEQFC.

This clonotype was detected ten times or more. V and J are TRBV12-3 or TRBV12-4 and TRBJ1-2; D is undetermined. The germline V and J ends were trimmed by 8 bases and 8 bases, with 15 bases remaining between them. The CDR3 runs to 12 residues. CDR3 region: CASWVGIGGYTF. CDR3 bases: TGTGCCAGCTGGGTGGGGATAGGGGGCTACACCTTC.

This clonotype appeared many times. The chain joins TRBV27 to TRBJ2-7, with 11 bases aligning to TRBD2. The CDR3 totals 16 residues. The V gene end was trimmed by 5 bases and the J gene end by 1 base; junction bases not matched to a gene: 7. CDR1 MNHEY and CDR2 SMNVEV come from the germline V gene (reference sequence). CDR3 DNA: TGTGCCAGCAGTGCCCTTACTAGCGGGGGTTCCTACGAGCAGTACTTC. It translates to CASSALTSGGSYEQYF.

This clonotype was found a few times. The chain combines TRBV7-8 with TRBJ2-1, with 8 bases lining up with TRBD2. Germline lookup yields CDR1 SGHVS and CDR2 FQNEAQ. This CDR3 has 15 amino acids. Unmatched junction bases numbered 7, after V lost 4 bases and J lost 5 bases. CDR3 sequence reads: CASSSWTSSNNEQFF. CDR3 in DNA: TGTGCCAGCAGCTCCTGGACTAGCAGCAACAATGAGCAGTTCTTC.

In its sample, this clonotype was seen a few times. The chain links TRBV12-3 or TRBV12-4 to TRBJ1-5; D is ambiguous. The CDR3 has 13 residues. V was trimmed by 6 bases and J by 5 bases, leaving 11 bases between them. The CDR3 bases are TGTGCCAGCAGCCGCGACCGAGATCAGCCCCAGCATTTT. It encodes CASSRDRDQPQHF.

Only a few counts were recorded for this clonotype. The chain is built from TRBV20-1 and TRBJ2-1, with D perhaps assigned TRBD1 or TRBD2 (6 bases each). In germline, CDR1 is DFQATT, CDR2 SNEGSKA (reference sequence). The CDR3 covers 14 residues. Trimming shortened V by 1 base and J by 9 bases, and 16 bases separated the two germline ends. CDR3 protein: CSARAYREVGEQFF. The CDR3 coding sequence is TGCAGTGCTAGAGCCTACAGGGAGGTAGGTGAGCAGTTCTTC.

The sample holds many counts of this clonotype. The CDR3 coding sequence is TGCGCCAGCAGCTTGAGGGTAAGAACTGAAGCTTTCTTT. It encodes CASSLRVRTEAFF. The V call is TRBV5-1, the J call TRBJ1-1; D remains ambiguous. Germline lookup yields CDR1 SGHRS and CDR2 YFSETQ. V was clipped by 1 base and J by 5 bases, with 9 bases between them. The CDR3 totals 13 residues.

The chain joins TRBV4-1 to TRBJ2-7; TRBD2 agrees at 11 bases. The CDR3 extends over 16 amino acids. J gave up 2 bases and V 0 bases, and 3 bases lay outside the gene matches. From germline, CDR1 is MGHRA and CDR2 YSYEKL. DNA of the CDR3: TGCGCCAGCAGCCAAGATGCACTAGCGGGAGCCTACGAGCAGTACTTC. The encoded protein is CASSQDALAGAYEQYF.

This clonotype has a single count. V and J are TRBV6-1 and TRBJ2-7; tentatively, D is TRBD2 (6 bases). V was trimmed by 6 bases and J by 3 bases, leaving 15 bases between them. Per the germline V gene, CDR1 is MNHNS and CDR2 is SASEGT. This CDR3 comprises 14 residues. In DNA form, the CDR3 reads TGTGCCAGCAGAAGAATTAGCGGAAACTACGAGCAGTACTTC. The encoded protein is CASRRISGNYEQYF.

This clonotype has ten or more counts. The chain combines TRBV28 with TRBJ2-7; a weak D match, TRBD1 (6 bases). Looked up from germline, CDR1 is MDHEN and CDR2 is SYDVKM. This CDR3 contains 15 residues. V was pared by 6 bases and J by 0 bases, with 15 bases between. The CDR3 coding sequence is TGTGCCAGCAGCCGCGGACAGATAATCTCCTACGAGCAGTACTTC. The encoded protein is CASSRGQIISYEQYF.

As for this clonotype: This sequence may be a read error, since a much larger clone differs from it by one base. V gene TRBV2 combines with J gene TRBJ2-2; D might be TRBD1 or TRBD2, each matching 5 bases. The CDR3 sequence is 15 residues long. CDR1 and CDR2 (germline): SNHLY, FYNNEI. The CDR3 spells CASREGEGRTGELFF. The CDR3 region has the DNA TGTGCCAGCAGAGAAGGCGAGGGGCGCACCGGGGAGCTGTTTTTT.

At least ten counts were recorded for this clonotype. The chain employs TRBV20-1 and TRBJ2-5; 9 bases line up with TRBD2. The CDR3 extends over 15 amino acids. Trimming at V came to 3 bases and at J to 5 bases, leaving 10 bases not matched to a gene. Germline assignment: CDR1 DFQATT and CDR2 SNEGSKA (reference sequence). CDR3 coding DNA: TGCAGTGCTAGCGACGGGGTAGCGGGAGCTGAGACCCAGTACTTC. This encodes CSASDGVAGAETQYF.

The CDR3 nucleotides are TGCGCCAGCAGTACAGGAGGGGGGACGGACGAGCAGTACTTC. This sequence encodes CASSTGGGTDEQYF. This sequence joins TRBV10-1 and TRBJ2-7; D may be TRBD1 or TRBD2 (6 bases each). CDR1 and CDR2 (germline): WNHNN, SYGVQD (reference sequence). There are 14 residues in the CDR3. Trimming pared 5 bases from V and 5 bases from J, leaving 16 bases between.

The chain uses TRBV10-2 and TRBJ2-2; 14 positions match TRBD2. V shed 2 bases, J shed 4 bases, and the junction held 9 bases outside the gene matches. From germline, CDR1 is WSHSY and CDR2 SAAADI. The length of the CDR3 is 19 residues. The CDR3 region has the DNA TGCGCCAGCAGTGAGAATACCGGGACTAGCGGGGGCAGCACCGGGGAGCTGTTTTTT. The encoded protein is CASSENTGTSGGSTGELFF.